The 7 T cell receptor beta chains in this list originate from one sample, sequenced in a study of CD8 T cells in Susac syndrome (dated by TCRdb to about 2019). Libraries were built with the immunoSEQ multiplex PCR assay. RNA was extracted using the RNeasy kit, and about 0.45 to 1 ug of the RNA was reverse transcribed with random hexamers. TCRdb passed the public sequencing reads through fastp at Q25 and MiXCR, retaining productive beta sequences. CDR3 protein sequences are deduplicated, and each keeps its most common genes and DNA. The sample table lists about 190,000 distinct CDR3 sequences, 90% to 95% of them with a count of one. The ten most abundant clones make up approximately 0.1% of the sample. The sequencing sample was made of CD4+ T cells from PBMCs. The source of these receptors is a human donor in good health.

This clonotype was counted a single time. The chain recombines TRBV30 with TRBJ2-7, with D perhaps TRBD2 (6 bases). From germline, CDR1 is GTSNPN and CDR2 SVGIG (reference sequence). The germline V and J ends were trimmed by 0 bases and 3 bases, with 12 bases remaining between them. The CDR3 has 14 amino acids. The CDR3 sequence is CAWSVGGINYEQYV. CDR3 coding DNA: TGTGCCTGGAGTGTAGGAGGGATAAACTACGAGCAGTACGTC.

The chain employs TRBV3-1 and TRBJ2-5; no clear D. Germline CDR1 is LGHDT and CDR2 is YNNKEL (reference sequence). The ends were cut back, 0 bases at V and 5 bases at J, with 7 bases in the middle. The CDR3 covers 13 residues. CDR3 region: CASSQDWMETQYF. For the CDR3, the DNA is TGTGCCAGCAGCCAAGATTGGATGGAGACCCAGTACTTC.

The CDR3 DNA reads TGTGCCAGCTCACCATCGGCCCGCCAAGAGACCCAGTACTTC. Translating gives CASSPSARQETQYF. The chain employs TRBV18 and TRBJ2-5, with D uncertain. Trimming stripped 2 bases from V and 1 base from J, with 8 bases between. Germline V gene lookup returns CDR1 KGHSH and CDR2 LQKENI. The CDR3 has 14 amino acids. The whole variable domain, remainder taken from reference TRBV18 and TRBJ2-5, is NAGVMQNPRHLVRRRGQEARLRCSPMKGHSHVYWYRQLPEEGLKFMVYLQKENIIDESGMPKERFSAEFPKEGPSILRIQQVVRGDSAAYFCASSPSARQETQYFGPGTRLLVL.

The chain has TRBV27 and TRBJ2-7; 10 nucleotides align to TRBD1. After removal of 7 bases from V and 1 base from J, the junction contained 7 bases not matched to a gene. The CDR3 runs 15 residues. The germline V gene encodes CDR1 MNHEY and CDR2 SMNVEV (reference sequence). CDR3 sequence reads: CASTTRTGGSYEQYF. The CDR3 DNA reads TGTGCCAGCACCACCAGGACAGGGGGATCCTACGAGCAGTACTTC.

The chain employs TRBV20-1 and TRBJ2-7, with 10 bases matching TRBD2. There are 12 residues in the CDR3. Germline CDR1 reads DFQATT; CDR2 reads SNEGSKA (reference sequence). V trimming: 6 bases; J trimming: 6 bases; junction bases outside the gene matches: 5. CDR3 loop: CSAAVAGGEQYF. In DNA, the CDR3 is TGCAGTGCAGCCGTAGCGGGGGGCGAGCAGTACTTC.

The rearrangement joins TRBV7-2 to TRBJ2-1; D perhaps matches TRBD1 (5 bases). The CDR3 is made up of 16 amino acids. Trimming stripped 1 base from V and 0 bases from J, with 10 bases between. CDR1 and CDR2 from the germline V gene are SGHTA and FQGNSA. Here the CDR3 DNA reads TGTGCCAGCAGCTTAGGAAGGGGAAGCTCCTACAATGAGCAGTTCTTC. Encoded protein: CASSLGRGSSYNEQFF.

This sequence joins TRBV30 and TRBJ1-5; unclear D gene. The CDR3 covers 15 residues. V was clipped by 0 bases and J by 0 bases, with 9 bases between them. Germline CDR1 is GTSNPN and CDR2 is SVGIG (reference sequence). In nucleotides, the CDR3 is TGTGCCTGGAGTGTAGACTTAAATAGCAATCAGCCCCAGCATTTT. Amino acid sequence: CAWSVDLNSNQPQHF.